Below, 20 T cell receptor beta chains from the same sample are listed, as sequenced in a study of T cells in localized non-small cell lung cancer. The data were produced by immunoSEQ multiplex PCR, yet TCRdb's version contains in-frame clones alone and is incomplete. Of around 19,000 clones in the sample, roughly nine tenths were seen once. The sample in question was peripheral blood, obtained before any cancer treatment. The receptor source for this set is a woman aged 40-70 years with stage I lung adenocarcinoma.

The chain links TRBV6-4 to TRBJ2-7, with 9 bases identical to TRBD1. Germline trimming cut 3 bases from V and 6 bases from J; bases unmatched to any gene: 9. Germline assignment: CDR1 MRHNA and CDR2 SNTAGT. This CDR3 is built from 15 residues. The CDR3 region is CASSESAQGALEQYF. The CDR3 region has the DNA TGTGCCAGCAGTGAATCGGCACAGGGGGCCCTCGAGCAGTACTTC.

J is TRBJ2-1 and V is TRBV2, with a tentative D call TRBD1 (5 bases). CDR1 is SNHLY, CDR2 FYNNEI, per germline. Trimming left V 0 bases short and J 4 bases short, with 7 bases between. The CDR3 contains 14 residues. DNA for the CDR3: TGTGCCAGCAGTGAAGCACAGGTTTACAATGAGCAGTTCTTC. Protein product: CASSEAQVYNEQFF.

The gene calls are TRBV11-1 and TRBJ2-4; a possible D gene is TRBD1 (5 bases). The germline V gene encodes CDR1 SGHAT and CDR2 FQDESV (reference sequence). V shed 5 bases and J shed 8 bases, with 7 bases lying between them. The CDR3 is 11 residues long. CDR3 sequence (DNA): TGTGCCAGCAGCCTAGGGGACATTCAGTACTTC. It is translated as CASSLGDIQYF.

The rearrangement links TRBV5-1 to TRBJ2-1, with D uncertain. The V gene lost 3 bases and the J gene lost 0 bases, with 7 bases spanning the gap. The CDR3 runs to 14 residues. Germline assignment: CDR1 SGHRS and CDR2 YFSETQ. Here the CDR3 DNA reads TGCGCCAGCAGCTCCCAGAGCTCCTACAATGAGCAGTTCTTC. Translated, it gives CASSSQSSYNEQFF.

The gene calls are TRBV6-4 and TRBJ2-1; 9 nucleotides align to TRBD2. Germline lookup yields CDR1 MRHNA and CDR2 SNTAGT. The CDR3 contains 17 residues. V lost 2 bases, J lost 5 bases, and 10 bases stayed unmatched. The chain's CDR3 is CASSDPRLAETNNEQFF. The CDR3 DNA sequence: TGTGCCAGCAGTGACCCCAGACTAGCGGAGACGAACAATGAGCAGTTCTTC.

This rearrangement joins TRBV29-1 to TRBJ1-3, with a weak D call TRBD1 (6 bases). Germline lookup yields CDR1 SQVTM and CDR2 ANQGSEA. The CDR3 is 13 amino acids. The V end was cut by 2 bases, the J end by 3 bases, with 8 bases between. CDR3 DNA: TGCAGCGTTGAAACAGGGTTTGGAAACACCATATATTTT. Its translation is CSVETGFGNTIYF.

The CDR3 sequence: CASSQGAQETQYF. The CDR3 nucleotides are TGTGCCAGCTCACAAGGGGCCCAAGAGACCCAGTACTTC. The rearrangement joins TRBV18 to TRBJ2-5; maybe TRBD1 (5 bases). Germline V gene lookup returns CDR1 KGHSH and CDR2 LQKENI. V lost 4 bases and J 1 base, leaving 7 bases between the germline ends. This CDR3 comprises 13 residues.

This chain joins TRBV23-1 and TRBJ2-7, with D possibly TRBD1 on 6 matching bases. TRBV23-1 is identified as an open reading frame with a role that is uncertain. The CDR3 has 15 amino acids. V lost 11 bases and J 3 bases, leaving 23 bases between the germline ends. The CDR3 DNA reads as TGCGCCCCCAGACCGGGACAAGGGGAGTACTACGAGCAGTACTTC. Its translation: CAPRPGQGEYYEQYF.

This clone was seen only once. The rearrangement uses TRBV5-1 and TRBJ2-3; TRBD2 matches 7 bases. Trimming removed 2 bases from V and 4 bases from J; junction bases left unmatched: 4. The CDR3 has 14 residues. The germline V gene encodes CDR1 SGHRS and CDR2 YFSETQ. The CDR3 region is CASSLVGGSDTQYF. The CDR3 DNA is TGCGCCAGCAGCTTAGTGGGAGGGTCAGATACGCAGTATTTT.

V gene TRBV9 combines with J gene TRBJ1-2; D remains unclear. V shed 0 bases and J shed 4 bases, with 16 bases lying between them. This CDR3 region has 16 residues. Germline V lookup: CDR1 SGDLS, CDR2 YYNGEE. The CDR3 loop is CASSVVSGNVVYGYTF. In DNA, the CDR3 is TGTGCCAGCAGCGTAGTTTCCGGGAACGTTGTCTATGGCTACACCTTC.

The chain joins TRBV5-8 to TRBJ1-4; D call uncertain. Germline assignment: CDR1 SGHTS and CDR2 YDEGEE. Trimming removed 2 bases at V and 3 bases at J, with 8 bases between. The CDR3 is 14 amino acids. In DNA, the CDR3 is TGTGCCAGCAGCTTCGGGCCGTCTAATGAAAAACTGTTTTTT. The encoded protein is CASSFGPSNEKLFF.

The V call is TRBV6-5, the J call TRBJ2-7; D might be TRBD1 (7 bases). V was cut by 4 bases and J by 3 bases, with 10 bases left in between. The germline V gene encodes CDR1 MNHEY and CDR2 SVGAGI. There are 13 residues in the CDR3. CDR3 nucleotide sequence: TGTGCCAGCAGTTGGAGGGACAGCTACGAGCAGTACTTC. Encoded protein: CASSWRDSYEQYF.

The V call is TRBV7-8, the J call TRBJ2-7; 7 positions agree with TRBD2. The length of the CDR3 is 14 residues. With V trimmed by 6 bases and J by 5 bases, 10 bases remained unmatched. Germline V gene lookup returns CDR1 SGHVS and CDR2 FQNEAQ. CDR3 bases: TGTGCCAGCAGTCCGTATGGGAGGGTCCACGAGCAGTACTTC. Protein sequence: CASSPYGRVHEQYF.

The chain joins TRBV27 to TRBJ2-5, with 11 bases aligning to TRBD2. V trimming: 5 bases; J trimming: 1 base; junction bases outside the gene matches: 6. This CDR3 is 16 amino acids long. Germline V CDR1 and CDR2: MNHEY, SMNVEV (reference sequence). In DNA form, the CDR3 reads TGTGCCAGCAGTCCGGGACTAGCGGACCTCCAAGAGACCCAGTACTTC. Protein product: CASSPGLADLQETQYF.

This chain uses TRBV19 with TRBJ2-5, with 8 nucleotides matching TRBD2. Losses at the gene ends were 5 bases for V and 4 bases for J; bases not matched to a gene: 6. The CDR3 runs 14 residues. The germline V gene has CDR1 LNHDA and CDR2 SQIVND (reference sequence). The CDR3 sequence: CASSLAGGLETQYF. The CDR3 DNA is TGTGCCAGTAGTCTGGCGGGAGGTTTAGAGACCCAGTACTTC. Complete variable domain (other parts from reference TRBV19 and TRBJ2-5): DGGITQSPKYLFRKEGQNVTLSCEQNLNHDAMYWYRQDPGQGLRLIYYSQIVNDFQKGDIAEGYSVSREKKESFPLTVTSAQKNPTAFYLCASSLAGGLETQYFGPGTRLLVL.

This chain uses TRBV15 with TRBJ2-1; 12 bases line up with TRBD2. The germline V gene has CDR1 LNHNV and CDR2 YYDKDF (reference sequence). J gave up 3 bases and V 0 bases, and 6 bases lay outside the gene matches. This CDR3 spans 18 amino acids. CDR3 region: CATSREWASGRGYNEQFF. The CDR3 bases are TGTGCCACCAGCAGAGAATGGGCTAGCGGGAGGGGCTACAATGAGCAGTTCTTC.

The chain couples TRBV7-9 to TRBJ1-2, with D unclear. CDR1 is SEHNR, CDR2 FQNEAQ, per germline (reference sequence). V lost 3 bases, J lost 4 bases, and 9 bases lay in between. The CDR3 is made up of 13 amino acids. CDR3 protein: CASSFQEAYGYTF. As DNA, the CDR3 is TGTGCCAGCAGCTTCCAGGAGGCCTATGGCTACACCTTC.

The rearrangement links TRBV7-2 to TRBJ1-1, with a tentative D call TRBD1 (6 bases). The length of the CDR3 is 14 residues. Germline CDR1 SGHTA, CDR2 FQGNSA. The germline V and J ends were trimmed by 6 bases and 5 bases, with 16 bases remaining between them. CDR3 in amino acids: CASSPDRGRTEAFF. For the CDR3, the DNA is TGTGCCAGCAGTCCGGACAGAGGAAGGACTGAAGCTTTCTTT.

V usage is TRBV2 and J usage is TRBJ2-3; D is possibly TRBD2 (6 bases). This CDR3 region has 14 residues. The V gene's germline CDR1 is SNHLY and CDR2 FYNNEI. Trimming took off 6 bases at V and 2 bases at J, with 12 bases between the two ends. CDR3: CASRVLAITDTQYF. CDR3 bases: TGTGCCAGCAGAGTACTAGCCATCACAGATACGCAGTATTTT.

The rearrangement joins TRBV19 to TRBJ1-1; D is ambiguous. Trimming stripped 3 bases from V and 3 bases from J, with 11 bases between. Germline values: CDR1 LNHDA, CDR2 SQIVND (reference sequence). The CDR3 runs to 14 residues. CDR3 amino acids: CASSIGGQDTEAFF. DNA for the CDR3: TGTGCCAGTAGTATCGGTGGCCAGGACACTGAAGCTTTCTTT.